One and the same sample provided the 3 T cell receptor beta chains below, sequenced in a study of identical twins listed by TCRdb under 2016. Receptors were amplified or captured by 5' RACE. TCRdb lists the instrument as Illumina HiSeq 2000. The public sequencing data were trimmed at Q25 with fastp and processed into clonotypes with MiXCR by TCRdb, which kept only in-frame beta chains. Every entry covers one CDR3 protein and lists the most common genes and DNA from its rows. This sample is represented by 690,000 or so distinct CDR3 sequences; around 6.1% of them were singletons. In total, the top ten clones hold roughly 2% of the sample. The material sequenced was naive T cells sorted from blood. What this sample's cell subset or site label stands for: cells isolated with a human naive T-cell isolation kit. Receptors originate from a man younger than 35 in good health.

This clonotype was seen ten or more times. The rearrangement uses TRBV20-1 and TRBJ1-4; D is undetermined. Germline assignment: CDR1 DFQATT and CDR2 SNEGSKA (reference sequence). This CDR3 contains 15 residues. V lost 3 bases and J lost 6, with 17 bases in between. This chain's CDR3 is CSARDEGASDEKLFF. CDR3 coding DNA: TGCAGTGCTAGGGATGAGGGAGCGTCGGATGAAAAACTGTTTTTT.

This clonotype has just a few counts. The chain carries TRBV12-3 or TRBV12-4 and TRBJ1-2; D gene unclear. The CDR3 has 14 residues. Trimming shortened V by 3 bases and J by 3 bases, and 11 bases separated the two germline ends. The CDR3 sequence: CASSFDSLYYGYTF. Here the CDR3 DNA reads TGTGCCAGCAGTTTTGATAGTTTGTACTATGGCTACACCTTC.

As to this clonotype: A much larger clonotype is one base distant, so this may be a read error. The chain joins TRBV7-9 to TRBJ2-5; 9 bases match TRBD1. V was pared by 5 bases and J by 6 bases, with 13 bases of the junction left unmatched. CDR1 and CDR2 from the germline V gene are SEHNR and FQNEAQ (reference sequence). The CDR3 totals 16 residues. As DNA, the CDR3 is TGTGCCAGCAGCCATCACGGACAGGGGATCAAAAAGACCCAGTACTTC. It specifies CASSHHGQGIKKTQYF.